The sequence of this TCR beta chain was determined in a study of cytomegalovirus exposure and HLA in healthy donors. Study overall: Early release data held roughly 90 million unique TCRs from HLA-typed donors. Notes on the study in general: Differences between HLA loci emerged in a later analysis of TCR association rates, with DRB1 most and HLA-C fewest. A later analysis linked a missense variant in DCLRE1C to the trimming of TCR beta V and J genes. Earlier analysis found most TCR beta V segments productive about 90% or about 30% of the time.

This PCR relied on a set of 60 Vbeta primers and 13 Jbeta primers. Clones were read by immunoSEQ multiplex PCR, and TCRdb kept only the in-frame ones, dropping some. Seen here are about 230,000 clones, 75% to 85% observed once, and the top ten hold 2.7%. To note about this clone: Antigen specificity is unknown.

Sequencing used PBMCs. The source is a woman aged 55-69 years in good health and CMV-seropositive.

In DNA form, the CDR3 reads TGTGCCAGCAGCTCCCGTTACACGATAAGAAATGAAAAACTGTTTTTT. Translating it yields CASSSRYTIRNEKLFF. The chain employs TRBV7-2 and TRBJ1-4; D gene ambiguous. The CDR3 extends over 16 amino acids. V dropped 4 bases and J dropped 5 bases, with 17 bases sitting between them. Germline V CDR1 and CDR2: SGHTA, FQGNSA.